Detailed here is one T cell receptor (beta chain). The source of the sample is a study of T-cell reconstitution after alpha-beta-depleted transplantation in children. As it was prepared, the TCRbeta library received unique molecular identifiers. A single record per CDR3 protein comes from TCRdb applying MiXCR to the PCR reads. The sample consists of 250,000 to 300,000 distinct CDR3 sequences, over 8% of them appearing once. The CDR3 is made up of 16 amino acids. Trimming removed 5 bases from V and 4 bases from J, with 20 bases in between. Germline CDR1 MNHNS, CDR2 SASEGT. The sample consisted of PBMCs from the stem cell graft donor, taken from the stem cell graft. The TCR originated in a human donor who donated a stem cell graft to a child with SCID. The chain recombines TRBV6-1 with TRBJ2-5; D ambiguous. CDR3 protein: CASSRQNDPLAETQYF. CDR3 DNA: TGTGCCAGCAGTCGTCAGAACGACCCTCTGGCAGAGACCCAGTACTTC.